One and the same sample provided the 18 T cell receptor beta chains below, sequenced in a study of blood T cell repertoires in COVID-19. The table came from immunoSEQ multiplex PCR; TCRdb's copy has only in-frame clones and leaves some out. The sample lists some 250,000 clones, about nine tenths seen once, with around 6.9% in the top ten. The source material was peripheral blood. Receptor source: a man aged 55 to 70 who had recovered from COVID-19.

The chain has TRBV5-6 and TRBJ2-7; D might be TRBD2 (6 bases). This CDR3 has 14 residues. The germline gives CDR1 SGHDT, CDR2 YYEEEE. V dropped 2 bases and J dropped 1 base, with 10 bases sitting between them. In DNA, the CDR3 is TGTGCCAGCAGCTTATTAGGGAGGTCCTACGAGCAGTACGTC. Its translation is CASSLLGRSYEQYV.

The rearrangement joins TRBV30 to TRBJ2-3; no reliable D call. Germline V gives CDR1 GTSNPN, CDR2 SVGIG (reference sequence). The V end was cut by 2 bases, the J end by 2 bases, with 8 bases between. This CDR3 comprises 13 residues. The CDR3 DNA reads as TGTGCCTGGAGTAACTTTAACACAGATACGCAGTATTTT. It encodes CAWSNFNTDTQYF.

V usage is TRBV11-2 and J usage is TRBJ2-1, with a tentative D call TRBD2 (6 bases). Germline values: CDR1 SGHAT, CDR2 FQNNGV. The length of the CDR3 is 15 residues. V lost 5 bases and J 9 bases, leaving 20 bases between the germline ends. As DNA, the CDR3 is TGTGCCAGCAGCCTAGTCCCGGGAGCAAGAGGTGAGCAGTTCTTC. This gives the protein CASSLVPGARGEQFF.

CDR3 loop: CASSPGLGEQYF. The CDR3 coding sequence is TGTGCCAGCAGCCCGGGACTGGGCGAGCAGTACTTC. The chain uses TRBV3-1 (or the pseudogene TRBV3-2) and TRBJ2-7, with D possibly being TRBD2 (6 bases). Deletions cut 4 bases from V and 6 bases from J, with 10 bases between. This CDR3 contains 12 residues. Germline CDR1 and CDR2: LGHDT and YNNKEL (reference sequence).

The chain employs TRBV10-3 and TRBJ2-3; 7 bases fit TRBD2. CDR3 length: 16 amino acids. Germline assignment: CDR1 ENHRY and CDR2 SYGVKD. With V trimmed by 0 bases and J by 2 bases, 5 bases remained unmatched. CDR3 in DNA: TGTGCCATCAGTGAGTCGGGAAGCGGGGTCACAGATACGCAGTATTTT. It yields the protein CAISESGSGVTDTQYF.

V gene TRBV9 combines with J gene TRBJ1-6; 7 bases fit TRBD1. The CDR3 length is 13 residues. CDR1 and CDR2 (germline): SGDLS, YYNGEE. The junction had 6 bases not matched to a gene; V was cut back by 4 bases and J by 11 bases. The CDR3: CASSQTGETPLHF. The CDR3 nucleotides are TGTGCCAGCAGCCAAACAGGGGAGACACCCCTCCACTTT.

In DNA, the CDR3 is TGTGCCAGCCAGGGATCTGGGGCCAACGTCCTGACTTTC. Translating it yields CASQGSGANVLTF. This chain uses TRBV25-1 with TRBJ2-6, with D possibly TRBD1 on 5 matching bases. CDR1 and CDR2 from the germline V gene are MGHDK and SYGVNS. V was cut by 8 bases and J by 1 base, with 6 bases left in between. The CDR3 sequence is 13 residues long.

This chain connects TRBV30 to TRBJ2-7; 8 nucleotides match TRBD2. CDR3 length equals 16 residues. Germline V CDR1 and CDR2: GTSNPN, SVGIG (reference sequence). With 1 base clipped from V and 3 bases from J, the junction kept 11 bases outside the gene matches. The CDR3 loop is CAWSGAGLAGLYEQYF. The CDR3 DNA reads as TGTGCCTGGAGTGGGGCAGGTCTAGCGGGCCTCTACGAGCAGTACTTC.

This clone was found once. The rearrangement links TRBV12-5 to TRBJ2-1; 9 positions match TRBD2. There are 17 residues in the CDR3. Unmatched junction bases numbered 12, after V lost 5 bases and J lost 4 bases. CDR1 LGHNT and CDR2 FRNRAP come from the germline V gene. This CDR3 is CASGRPMAGGPYNEQFF. For the CDR3, the DNA is TGTGCTAGTGGTCGGCCGATGGCGGGGGGGCCTTACAATGAGCAGTTCTTC.

V gene TRBV10-3 combines with J gene TRBJ2-1; the match to TRBD1 covers 9 bases. CDR1 and CDR2 from the germline V gene are ENHRY and SYGVKD. The CDR3 spans 14 residues. The J segment lost 2 bases and the V segment lost 10 bases, leaving 6 bases of the junction unmatched. CDR3: CASRQGVAYNEQFF. CDR3 nucleotide sequence: TGTGCCAGCCGACAGGGGGTCGCCTACAATGAGCAGTTCTTC.

The chain recombines TRBV18 with TRBJ2-1; 15 positions agree with TRBD2. Germline CDR1 and CDR2: KGHSH and LQKENI. CDR3 length: 17 amino acids. The V gene end was trimmed by 4 bases and the J gene end by 1 base; junction bases not matched to a gene: 2. The CDR3 here is CASSRTSGGGSYNEQFF. CDR3 bases: TGTGCCAGCTCACGGACTAGCGGGGGGGGATCCTACAATGAGCAGTTCTTC.

This clone was seen more than once but under ten times. Other DNA sequences of this sample code for an identical CDR3. The rearrangement joins TRBV19 to TRBJ1-1, with D tentatively TRBD1 (6 bases). Trimming removed 4 bases at V and 2 bases at J, with 11 bases between. The CDR3 covers 14 residues. In germline, CDR1 is LNHDA, CDR2 SQIVND (reference sequence). The CDR3 loop is CASSTDRLNTEAFF. In nucleotides, the CDR3 is TGTGCCAGTAGTACCGACAGGTTAAACACTGAAGCTTTCTTT.

The rearrangement links TRBV28 to TRBJ1-4, with D possibly being TRBD1 (5 bases). CDR1 and CDR2 (germline): MDHEN, SYDVKM. The V and J ends lost 10 bases and 10 bases respectively, with 25 bases between them. This CDR3 is built from 15 residues. The CDR3 DNA reads as TGTGCCACCACGCCCCCGCAGGCGGCGACAGTAAAACTGTTTTTT. It translates to CATTPPQAATVKLFF. Looking up the rest from reference TRBV28 and TRBJ1-4 gives the full variable domain: DVKVTQSSRYLVKRTGEKVFLECVQDMDHENMFWYRQDPGLGLRLIYFSYDVKMKEKGDIPEGYSVSREKKERFSLILESASTNQTSMYLCATTPPQAATVKLFFGSGTQLSVL.

This clone has just one count. The gene calls are TRBV29-1 and TRBJ1-1; D perhaps matches TRBD1 (5 bases). The CDR3 contains 12 residues. CDR1 SQVTM and CDR2 ANQGSEA come from the germline V gene. Between the trimmed V and J ends, which lost 6 bases and 9 bases, there was a span of 17 bases. The CDR3 nucleotides read TGCAGCGTGGACCAGGGTTCTGTAAAAGCTTTCTTT. Its protein product is CSVDQGSVKAFF.

The chain recombines TRBV4-1 with TRBJ1-6; TRBD1 matches 7 bases. Germline loops: CDR1 MGHRA, CDR2 YSYEKL. V lost 4 bases, J lost 13 bases, and 10 bases stayed unmatched. This CDR3 region has 14 residues. CDR3 nucleotides: TGCGCCAGCAGCCCGACAGGGTCCCTGGTCCCCCTCCACTTT. Translation: CASSPTGSLVPLHF.

The chain links TRBV5-6 to TRBJ1-1; 9 nucleotides match TRBD1. The junction had 9 bases not matched to a gene; V was cut back by 4 bases and J by 2 bases. The CDR3 length is 16 residues. Germline-derived CDR1 and CDR2 are SGHDT and YYEEEE. The CDR3 sequence: CASSGGQGPINTEAFF. CDR3 sequence (DNA): TGTGCCAGCAGCGGAGGACAGGGGCCCATCAACACTGAAGCTTTCTTT.

CDR3 region: CASSLRTGASPLHF. CDR3 DNA: TGTGCCAGCAGCCTCCGGACAGGGGCCTCACCCCTCCACTTT. This chain connects TRBV3-1 (or the pseudogene TRBV3-2) to TRBJ1-6; 9 positions agree with TRBD1. This CDR3 region has 14 residues. The germline CDR1 and CDR2 sequences are LGHDT and YNNKEL (reference sequence). The junction had 5 bases not matched to a gene; V was cut back by 4 bases and J by 10 bases.

The chain carries TRBV29-1 and TRBJ2-1; TRBD2 matches at 10 bases. V lost 8 bases and J lost 10; bases outside the gene matches: 14. Per germline, CDR1 SQVTM and CDR2 ANQGSEA. The CDR3 runs 14 residues. CDR3 nucleotide sequence: TGCAGCCCGGGTTGTCTAGCGGGGGCTTTCGAGCAGTTCTTC. This translates into CSPGCLAGAFEQFF.